The entry below describes one TCR beta chain. This clone was observed a single time. The antigen it binds to is not known. No qualities accompany the bases; no much larger clone lies one base away. The data belong to a study of blood T cell repertoires in COVID-19 (dated by TCRdb to between 2020 and 2021). About the investigation overall: Samples covering the acute and convalescent phases of COVID-19 were provided by collaborators in the United States, Italy and Spain. Samples came from the ongoing ImmuneRACE study (first 160 participants) plus 1,254 subjects from 6 global collaborators. Nearly every sample came with metadata listing a de-identified subject ID, COVID-19 status, age in years and sex. Subjects who had been exposed to COVID-19, were actively infected with it, or had recovered from it provided the deeply sampled blood TCRbeta repertoires that made up the dataset. The prospective study material was composed of cDNA or gDNA derived from T cells, B-cell-depleted T cells, or PBMCs. Where available, HLA class I and class II types were taken from metadata supplied by the sample provider and were not determined by assay-based typing. The repertoires were released in a freely available public database meant as a resource for research on the immune response to SARS-CoV-2.

Taken from cysteine to phenylalanine, the CDR3 has 12 residues. Only CDR3 DNA remains: 36 bases, in frame from the first base. CDR1 is given as MNHEY and CDR2 as SVGAGI, both from the germline V gene. V is reduced by 4 bases and J by 12 bases, leaving a spacing of 16 bases between them. The study at large found these results: How much clinical and demographic metadata was included differed by source and by participant, and the metadata was provided uncurated.

Whole blood was collected in K2EDTA tubes by collaborating institutions according to the institutions' own protocols. Collaborator samples were shipped for TCRbeta analysis as frozen whole blood, isolated PBMCs, or DNA extracted from either sample type. TCRbeta CDR3 regions were amplified from genomic DNA by means of the immunoSEQ Assay, a bias-controlled multiplex PCR. For the original study's pipeline: Nucleated cell counts per sample were estimated from amplification of reference gene primers within the assay. To quantify the absolute abundance of each unique TCRbeta CDR3 rearrangement, sequence reads were collapsed and filtered. For each sample, productive Simpson clonality was calculated by taking the square root of Simpson's diversity index across productive rearrangements. Drawn from immuneACCESS, this table holds only the in-frame rearrangements with V and J called that TCRdb kept. Clones are partly lost; checked studies trace under half to an unresolved V gene and leave the rest unexplained. V, J and clone size were drawn from that table, and D and trimming were deduced from the DNA. The sample table shows approximately 70,000 clones, and around nine tenths are seen once. Clones ranked in the top ten supply about an eighth of the sample.

This sequence uses TRBV6-5 and TRBJ2-7, with a weak D call of TRBD2 (6 bases match). The specimen sequenced was peripheral blood. The receptor was derived from a woman aged 55-69 years with acute or convalescent COVID-19. Here the CDR3 is given as CASSSRGIFLYF. The DNA sequence reads TGTGCCAGCAGTTCGCGGGGTATTTTTCTGTACTTC.